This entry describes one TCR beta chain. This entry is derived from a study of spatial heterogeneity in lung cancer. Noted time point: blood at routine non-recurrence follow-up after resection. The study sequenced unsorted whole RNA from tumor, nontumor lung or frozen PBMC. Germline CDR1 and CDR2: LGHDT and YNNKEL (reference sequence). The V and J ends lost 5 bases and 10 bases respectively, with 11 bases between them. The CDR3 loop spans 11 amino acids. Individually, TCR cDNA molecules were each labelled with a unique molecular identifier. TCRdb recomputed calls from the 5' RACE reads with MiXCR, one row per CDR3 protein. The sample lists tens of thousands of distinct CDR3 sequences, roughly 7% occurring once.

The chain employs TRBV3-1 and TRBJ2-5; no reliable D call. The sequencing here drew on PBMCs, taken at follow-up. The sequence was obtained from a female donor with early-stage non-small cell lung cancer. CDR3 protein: CASSSRVDQYF. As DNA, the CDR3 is TGTGCCAGCAGCTCACGGGTGGACCAGTACTTC.